This T cell receptor beta chain is drawn from a study of Ad26.COV2.S vaccination and SARS-CoV-2 variants. Overall study context: In the COV1001 trial, the donor was in the Ad26.COV2.S arm.

As for this clone: As yet, its antigen is unknown.

CDR3 length equals 16 residues. Germline CDR1 reads SEHNR; CDR2 reads FQNEAQ (reference sequence). Trimming stripped 6 bases from V and 7 bases from J, with 19 bases between. Study-wide results and limits: It was reported that spike-specific CD8+ and CD4+ T cell responses were substantially broad after vaccination. Possibly, TCR breadth and depth analyses underestimated total T cell responses.

The treatment is: some 19 received Ad26.COV2.S at low or high dose, single or two shots; five or six received placebo; per-sample allocation not given. At day 63 after the first vaccine or placebo injection, samples were drawn. An adult donor aged 18-55 years was enrolled in Boston. The table came from immunoSEQ multiplex PCR; TCRdb's copy has only in-frame clones and leaves some out. This table holds about 320,000 clones, 85% found once. The input for sequencing was peripheral blood, taken in a trial of Ad26.COV2.S vaccine versus placebo. The chain carries TRBV7-9 and TRBJ1-6; D not certain. This sequence originates from a person between 18 and 65 years old who received the Ad26.COV2.S COVID-19 vaccine or a placebo. CDR3 in amino acids: CASRSTYGVRNSPLHF. The CDR3 DNA sequence: TGTGCCAGCAGGTCCACCTATGGGGTTCGGAATTCACCCCTCCACTTT. Supplemented by reference TRBV7-9 and TRBJ1-6, the full variable domain reads DTGVSQNPRHKITKRGQNVTFRCDPISEHNRLYWYRQTLGQGPEFLTYFQNEAQLEKSRLLSDRFSAERPKGSFSTLEIQRTEQGDSAMYLCASRSTYGVRNSPLHFGNGTRLTVT.